This TCR beta chain came from a study of T cells after posttransplantation cyclophosphamide. This clone was seen at least ten times. CDR1 and CDR2 from the germline V gene are MNHEY and SMNVEV (reference sequence). This CDR3 comprises 18 residues. J lost 1 base, V lost 0 bases, and 9 bases had no gene match. Profiled with immunoSEQ multiplex PCR; TCRdb holds only in-frame clones, not every one. Sampling found roughly 35,000 clones, none seen once. The J gene is TRBJ2-3, the V gene TRBV27, with 8 bases that match TRBD1. This sequence originates from a woman aged 50 to 65 in good health and a related stem cell transplant donor. The sequenced sample consisted of PBMCs. This CDR3 reads CASSLSGGRGRRTDTQYF. DNA of the CDR3: TGTGCCAGCAGTTTATCGGGCGGCAGGGGGCGCCGCACAGATACGCAGTATTTT.